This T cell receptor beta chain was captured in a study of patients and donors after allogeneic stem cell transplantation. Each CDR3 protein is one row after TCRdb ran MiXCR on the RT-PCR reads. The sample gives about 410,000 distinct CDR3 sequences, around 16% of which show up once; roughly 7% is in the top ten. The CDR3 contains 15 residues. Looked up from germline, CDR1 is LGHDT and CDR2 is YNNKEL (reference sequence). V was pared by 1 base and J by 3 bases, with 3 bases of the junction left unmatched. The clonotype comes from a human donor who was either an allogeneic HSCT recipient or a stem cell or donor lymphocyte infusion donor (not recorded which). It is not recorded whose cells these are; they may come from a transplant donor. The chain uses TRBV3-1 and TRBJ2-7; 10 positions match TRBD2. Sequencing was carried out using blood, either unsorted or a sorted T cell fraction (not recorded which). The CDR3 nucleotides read TGTGCCAGCAGCCAAGTGAGGACTAGCGGCTACGAGCAGTACTTC. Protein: CASSQVRTSGYEQYF.